The 5 T cell receptor beta chains given below trace back to one sample, sequenced in a study of blood T cell repertoires in COVID-19. Produced via immunoSEQ multiplex PCR; TCRdb's table is partial and in-frame only. This table holds approximately 70,000 clones, 88% found once. The sample comprised peripheral blood. All receptors come from a human donor in a cohort sampled during active COVID-19.

This chain uses TRBV5-8 with TRBJ2-7; weak D call: TRBD1 (5 bases). The CDR3 loop spans 15 amino acids. Germline-derived CDR1 and CDR2 are SGHTS and YDEGEE. Between the trimmed V and J ends, which lost 3 bases and 4 bases, there was a span of 17 bases. The CDR3 nucleotides are TGTGCCAGCAGCTCCCCCGTAAAGGGGTCGTACGAGCAGTACTTC. Amino acids: CASSSPVKGSYEQYF.

This clone was seen a few times. The CDR3 sequence is CASSSQLEGSGSLHF. The DNA for the CDR3 is TGTGCCAGTAGCAGTCAGCTCGAAGGTTCAGGGTCCCTCCACTTT. V and J are TRBV19 and TRBJ1-6, with D possibly being TRBD1 (5 bases). The CDR3 contains 15 residues. V was clipped by 6 bases and J by 14 bases, with 23 bases between them. Germline V gives CDR1 LNHDA, CDR2 SQIVND (reference sequence).

The CDR3 DNA follows: TGTGCCAGCAGCTTGATCGGGCGGGGGAGGAACACCGGGGAGCTGTTTTTT. This codes for CASSLIGRGRNTGELFF. This chain uses TRBV5-4 with TRBJ2-2; 7 positions agree with TRBD2. V lost 1 base to trimming and J lost 1 base; unmatched junction nucleotides: 7. In germline, CDR1 is SGHNT, CDR2 YYREEE (reference sequence). There are 17 residues in the CDR3.

This clone occurred once. The rearrangement uses TRBV18 and TRBJ1-2; D is ambiguous. CDR1 and CDR2 from the germline V gene are KGHSH and LQKENI. With 5 bases removed from V and 0 bases from J, the gap between germline ends came to 4 bases. The CDR3 length is 12 residues. The CDR3 DNA sequence: TGTGCCAGCTCAGCAGCTAACTATGGCTACACCTTC. This translates into CASSAANYGYTF. Variable domain in full (rest from reference TRBV18 and TRBJ1-2): NAGVMQNPRHLVRRRGQEARLRCSPMKGHSHVYWYRQLPEEGLKFMVYLQKENIIDESGMPKERFSAEFPKEGPSILRIQQVVRGDSAAYFCASSAANYGYTFGSGTRLTVV.

This rearrangement joins TRBV28 to TRBJ2-3; D might be TRBD2 (6 bases). Germline assignment: CDR1 MDHEN and CDR2 SYDVKM. Trimming pared 4 bases from V and 2 bases from J, leaving 13 bases between. CDR3 size: 15 residues. This chain's CDR3 is CASSSPADYTDTQYF. Here the CDR3 DNA reads TGTGCCAGCAGTTCCCCGGCGGACTACACAGATACGCAGTATTTT.